What follows are 14 T cell receptor beta chains derived from one specimen sequenced in a study of cytomegalovirus exposure and HLA in healthy donors. The PCR made use of 60 Vbeta and 13 Jbeta primers. Measured with immunoSEQ multiplex PCR; TCRdb has only the in-frame clones, and not every one. The sample has around 150,000 clones, 60% to 80% seen once; the top ten hold around 14%. The specimen was PBMCs. The receptors come from a woman between 35 and 50 years old in good health and CMV-seronegative.

The CDR3 reads CASSLLPRLDYESYNEQFF. DNA for the CDR3: TGTGCCAGCAGCTTACTCCCCCGCCTGGACTACGAATCCTACAATGAGCAGTTCTTC. The chain links TRBV7-6 to TRBJ2-1, with D tentatively TRBD2 (6 bases). This CDR3 comprises 19 residues. The ends were cut back, 2 bases at V and 1 base at J, with 21 bases in the middle. Germline CDR1 SGHVS, CDR2 FNYEAQ.

The rearrangement uses TRBV6-6 and TRBJ1-4; a weak D match, TRBD1 (5 bases). This CDR3 is built from 13 residues. Germline V CDR1 and CDR2: MNHNY, SVGAGI (reference sequence). V was cut by 2 bases and J by 7 bases, with 8 bases left in between. The CDR3 bases are TGTGCCAGCAGTTACAGGGGTTTTGAAAAACTGTTTTTT. Translation: CASSYRGFEKLFF.

The rearrangement links TRBV11-3 to TRBJ2-3; maybe TRBD1 (6 bases). Per the germline V gene, CDR1 is SGHNT and CDR2 is YENEEA. V was pared by 5 bases and J by 8 bases, with 23 bases between. The CDR3 loop spans 16 amino acids. CDR3: CASSPPGPGAESTQYF. The CDR3 nucleotides read TGTGCCAGCAGCCCGCCCGGGCCAGGGGCCGAGTCTACGCAGTATTTT.

V is TRBV6-1 and J is TRBJ1-6; D is perhaps TRBD1 (6 bases). The germline CDR1 and CDR2 sequences are MNHNS and SASEGT. V shed 5 bases and J shed 9 bases, with 17 bases lying between them. CDR3 length: 15 residues. The CDR3 region has the DNA TGTGCCAGCAGTCCTGGGAGGGGGGAACGTTCACCCCTCCACTTT. It translates to CASSPGRGERSPLHF.

This clone occurred once. This chain connects TRBV7-6 to TRBJ2-1, with TRBD2 matching over 12 bases. Germline loops: CDR1 SGHVS, CDR2 FNYEAQ. CDR3 length: 16 amino acids. The V gene end was trimmed by 5 bases and the J gene end by 7 bases; junction bases not matched to a gene: 9. CDR3 nucleotide sequence: TGTGCCAGCAGCGATCCTAGCGGGAGGGCTGGTAATGAGCAGTTCTTC. It translates to CASSDPSGRAGNEQFF. The full variable domain, its missing parts supplied by reference TRBV7-6 and TRBJ2-1, is GAGVSQSPRYKVTKRGQDVALRCDPISGHVSLYWYRQALGQGPEFLTYFNYEAQQDKSGLPNDRFSAERPEGSISTLTIQRTEQRDSAMYRCASSDPSGRAGNEQFFGPGTRLTVL.

The chain recombines TRBV5-4 with TRBJ2-2; 7 bases agree with TRBD2. The V gene's germline CDR1 is SGHNT and CDR2 YYREEE (reference sequence). This CDR3 is built from 16 residues. With V trimmed by 4 bases and J by 6 bases, 12 bases remained unmatched. In DNA form, the CDR3 reads TGTGCCAGCAGCCCCGGAGGCGGGAGTGGGTCCGGGGAGCTGTTTTTT. Residues: CASSPGGGSGSGELFF.

The J gene is TRBJ2-1, the V gene TRBV28; 7 nucleotides agree with TRBD1. With V trimmed by 2 bases and J by 9 bases, 4 bases remained unmatched. This CDR3 is 13 amino acids long. In germline, CDR1 is MDHEN, CDR2 SYDVKM. This CDR3 reads CASSLGQVGEQFF. In nucleotides, the CDR3 is TGTGCCAGCAGTTTAGGACAGGTTGGTGAGCAGTTCTTC.

V usage is TRBV21-1 and J usage is TRBJ2-7; the table's D gene call, TRBD2, was not cross checked with the DNA. TRBV21-1 is deemed a pseudogene. CDR3 length equals 13 residues. The DNA for the CDR3 is TGTGCCAGCGCCGAGGGAATCTCCTACGAGCAGTACTTC. It encodes CASAEGISYEQYF.

The chain has TRBV13 and TRBJ1-4; D might be TRBD1 (6 bases). V was shortened by 5 bases and J by 7 bases, with 17 bases between the two germline ends. Germline V gene sequence: CDR1 PRHDT, CDR2 FYEKMQ (reference sequence). CDR3 length equals 15 residues. The CDR3 loop reads CASSPSTGRGEKLFF. The CDR3 DNA sequence: TGTGCCAGCAGCCCTTCGACAGGACGGGGTGAAAAACTGTTTTTT.

The chain has TRBV7-9 and TRBJ2-7, with a weak D call TRBD2 (6 bases). Germline-derived CDR1 and CDR2 are SEHNR and FQNEAQ (reference sequence). This CDR3 is built from 15 residues. V was trimmed by 4 bases and J by 0 bases, leaving 13 bases between them. The chain's CDR3 is CASSSQDYGSYEQYF. Written as DNA, the CDR3 is TGTGCCAGCAGCTCCCAGGACTACGGCTCCTACGAGCAGTACTTC. The full variable domain, its missing parts supplied by reference TRBV7-9 and TRBJ2-7, is DTGVSQNPRHKITKRGQNVTFRCDPISEHNRLYWYRQTLGQGPEFLTYFQNEAQLEKSRLLSDRFSAERPKGSFSTLEIQRTEQGDSAMYLCASSSQDYGSYEQYFGPGTRLTVT.

V gene TRBV13 combines with J gene TRBJ2-1, with D possibly TRBD2 on 5 matching bases. CDR1 PRHDT and CDR2 FYEKMQ come from the germline V gene (reference sequence). Trimming removed 5 bases at V and 8 bases at J, with 7 bases between. There are 11 residues in the CDR3. The CDR3 loop reads CASSLGDEQFF. As DNA, the CDR3 is TGTGCCAGCAGCCTCGGGGATGAGCAGTTCTTC.

This clone is labeled as medium-sized. The chain joins TRBV10-3 to TRBJ1-6; 7 bases agree with TRBD1. Germline assignment: CDR1 ENHRY and CDR2 SYGVKD. The CDR3 is 19 amino acids. V lost 4 bases, J lost 2 bases, and 14 bases stayed unmatched. The CDR3 loop is CAISVSGGPLNPYNSPLHF. The DNA of the CDR3 is TGTGCCATCAGTGTATCAGGGGGACCCTTAAACCCCTATAATTCACCCCTCCACTTT.

V and J are TRBV12-5 and TRBJ2-7; TRBD1 agrees at 8 bases. This CDR3 comprises 15 residues. Losses at the gene ends were 1 base for V and 2 bases for J; bases not matched to a gene: 4. Per the germline V gene, CDR1 is LGHNT and CDR2 is FRNRAP. The CDR3: CASGLADRAAYEQYF. CDR3 sequence (DNA): TGTGCTAGTGGTTTGGCGGACAGGGCGGCCTACGAGCAGTACTTC. The full variable domain, completed using reference TRBV12-5 and TRBJ2-7, is DARVTQTPRHKVTEMGQEVTMRCQPILGHNTVFWYRQTMMQGLELLAYFRNRAPLDDSGMPKDRFSAEMPDATLATLKIQPSEPRDSAVYFCASGLADRAAYEQYFGPGTRLTVT.

The V gene is TRBV7-9, the J gene TRBJ2-3; the D is unclear. V lost 3 bases to trimming and J lost 0 bases, with 7 bases between them. CDR3 length equals 14 residues. Germline CDR1 SEHNR, CDR2 FQNEAQ (reference sequence). The CDR3 DNA reads as TGTGCCAGCAGCTTTGAGAAGAGCACAGATACGCAGTATTTT. Amino acid sequence: CASSFEKSTDTQYF.